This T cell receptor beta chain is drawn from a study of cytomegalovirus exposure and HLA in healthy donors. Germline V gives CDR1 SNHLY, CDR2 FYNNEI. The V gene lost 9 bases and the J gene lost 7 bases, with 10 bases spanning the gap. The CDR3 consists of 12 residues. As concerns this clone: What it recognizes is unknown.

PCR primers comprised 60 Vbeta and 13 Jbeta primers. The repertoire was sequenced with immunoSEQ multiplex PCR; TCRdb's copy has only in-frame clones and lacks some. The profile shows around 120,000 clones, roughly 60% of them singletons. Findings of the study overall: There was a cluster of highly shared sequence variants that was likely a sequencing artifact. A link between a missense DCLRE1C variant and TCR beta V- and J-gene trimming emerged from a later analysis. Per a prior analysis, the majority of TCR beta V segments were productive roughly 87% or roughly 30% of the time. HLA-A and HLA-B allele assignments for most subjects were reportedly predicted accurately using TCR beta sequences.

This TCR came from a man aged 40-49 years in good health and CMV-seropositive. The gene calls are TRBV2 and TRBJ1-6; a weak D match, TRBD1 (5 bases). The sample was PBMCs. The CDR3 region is CARETENSPLHF. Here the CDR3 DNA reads TGTGCCAGAGAGACAGAAAATTCACCCCTCCACTTT.